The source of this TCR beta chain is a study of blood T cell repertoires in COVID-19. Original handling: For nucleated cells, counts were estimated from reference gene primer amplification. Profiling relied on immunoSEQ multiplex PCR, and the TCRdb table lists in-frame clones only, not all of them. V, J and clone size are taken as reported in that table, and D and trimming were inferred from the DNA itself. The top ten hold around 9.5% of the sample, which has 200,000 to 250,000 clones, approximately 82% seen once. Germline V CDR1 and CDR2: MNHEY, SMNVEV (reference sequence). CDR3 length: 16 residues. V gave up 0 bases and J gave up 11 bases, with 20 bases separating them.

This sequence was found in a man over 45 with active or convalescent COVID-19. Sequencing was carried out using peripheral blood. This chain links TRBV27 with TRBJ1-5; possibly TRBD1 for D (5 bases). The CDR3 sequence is CASSLSWAGGWRAQHF. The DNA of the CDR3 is TGTGCCAGCAGTTTATCATGGGCGGGGGGATGGAGGGCCCAGCATTTT.